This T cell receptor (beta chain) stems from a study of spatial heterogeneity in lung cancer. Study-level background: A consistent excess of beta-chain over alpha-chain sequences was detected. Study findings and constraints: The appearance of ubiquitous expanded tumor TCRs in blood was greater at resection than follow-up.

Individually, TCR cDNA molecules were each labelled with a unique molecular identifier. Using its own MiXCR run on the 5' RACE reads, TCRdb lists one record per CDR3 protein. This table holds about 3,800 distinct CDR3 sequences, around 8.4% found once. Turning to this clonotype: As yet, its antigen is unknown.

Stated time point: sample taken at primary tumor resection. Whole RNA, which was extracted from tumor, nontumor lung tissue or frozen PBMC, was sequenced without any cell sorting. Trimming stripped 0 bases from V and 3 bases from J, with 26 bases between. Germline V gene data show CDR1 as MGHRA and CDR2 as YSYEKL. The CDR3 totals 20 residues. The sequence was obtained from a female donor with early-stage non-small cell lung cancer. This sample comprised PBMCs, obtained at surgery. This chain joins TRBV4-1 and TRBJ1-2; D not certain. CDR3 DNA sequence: TGCGCCAGCAGCCAAGATCATTACGGCGATCCCAGAAATCCCCACTATGGCTACACCTTC. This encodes CASSQDHYGDPRNPHYGYTF.